This TCR beta chain is from a study of shared clonotypes between healthy human individuals (dated by TCRdb to the early 2020s). For the wider study: A couple of women and a few men aged 18 to 49 years were included in the cohort. Different laboratories and diverse techniques were used to prepare libraries and sequence TCR repertoires, to increase sequencing depth and limit assay-specific biases. Per donor, leukapheresis produced somewhere between about 0.94 and 9.5 billion PBMCs. For each donor, three plates each were used for CD4 naive and CD4 memory, two plates were used for CD8 naive, and one plate was used for CD8 memory. The study deeply sequenced blood TCR repertoires of five healthy adults to estimate repertoire size and the extent of clonotype sharing between individuals.

The donors were healthy, HIV-negative adults with no recently reported acute infections or vaccinations. Only Caucasian adults living in Nashville, Tennessee, USA were represented among the donors. CD4+ T cells were enriched through magnetic negative selection, after which naive cells were positively selected on CD45RA and the remaining negative fraction served as the memory subset. Blood was obtained by leukapheresis, after which PBMCs were separated by Ficoll-Histopaque density gradient centrifugation and cryopreserved in liquid nitrogen vapor phase. Analytical flow cytometry was used to check the purity and quantity of every magnetically sorted T cell population. Genomic DNA was isolated from every sorted fraction and measured by UV absorbance on a Nanodrop 2000c. Using the deep immunoSEQ assay, multiplex PCR amplified TCR CDR3 regions from genomic DNA. Extracted genomic DNA from each cell subset was spread evenly across all wells of several immunoSEQ 96-well plates, with each plate serving as a replicate. For sorted subsets, approximately 210 ng of genomic DNA, equivalent to some 33,000 T cell genomes, went into each replicate PCR. Purified libraries were quantified with a Qubit 3.0 fluorometer, sized on a Bioanalyzer 2100, and re-quantified with the KAPA Library Quantification kit. A separate single-read 150-cycle Illumina NextSeq 550 flow cell was used to sequence each immunoSEQ 96-well plate. Under the source paper's analysis protocol: Because the immunoSEQ output included only junctional sequences and no quality scores, the filtering could not be the same as the filtering used for full-length reads. To assign V/J genes and CDR3, sequences were annotated against IMGT germline references using PyIR, a Python wrapper for IgBLAST v1.9. Reads were removed for weak V/J assignments (E-value above 1e-6), missing CDR3, stop codons, out-of-frame junctions, or ambiguous translated residues. A V3J clonotype was defined by an identical inferred V gene, J gene, and CDR3 amino acid sequence. The percentage overlap between two repertoires was calculated by dividing the number of shared unique clonotypes by the size of the smaller repertoire. Three approaches were used to assess repertoire richness: RTK rarefaction, the Chao1 estimator, and Recon v2.1 estimates of unobserved clonotypes. Generation probabilities for all TCRbeta clonotypes obtained by the gDNA method from a handful of donors were computed using OLGA. TCRdb mirrors the immuneACCESS table, restricted to in-frame sequences. Some clones are absent from its copies; in checked studies, under half trace to an unresolved V gene, and the reason for the others is unknown. The V and J calls and clone size come from that table; D and trimming were worked out from the DNA. This sample is represented by 1.5 million to 1.9 million clones; 95% to 99% of them were singletons. 0.4% to 0.45% of the sample rests with the top ten.

From a lookup of the germline V gene, CDR1 and CDR2 are KGHSH and LQKENI. The CDR3 has 14 amino acids, counting the end cysteine and phenylalanine. Only the CDR3 part of the read is kept: 42 bases, read in frame from the first base. V gives up 2 bases and J gives up 4 bases, and the segment between their germline ends measures 11 bases. Of note for this clone: Its antigen has not been determined. Per-nucleotide qualities are absent, and no much larger clonotype sits a single base away.

The paper as a whole reports these results and caveats: Incomplete sequencing was indicated by rarefaction of sorted-subset datasets, despite the large sequencing depth. Sharing across several donors was observed for approximately 5% of naive CD4, over 3% of naive CD8, 2% to 2.5% of memory CD4, and over 0.3% of memory CD8 clonotypes. Sampling was limited to blood, and TCR repertoires in tissue likely differ from TCR repertoires in blood. Based on pairwise subsampling, the degree of clonotype sharing among donors was expected to be affected by sequencing depth. The small number of donors limited the genetic and exposure-history diversity represented. Compared with non-shared clonotypes, the clonotypes found in all four sorted-subset donors had higher generation probabilities. Naive subsets generally had larger estimated clonotype richness than memory subsets.

Sequenced input: naive CD4+ T cells sorted from blood. The sample's cell subset or site label, in plain terms: CD45RA+ positively selected. This receptor was taken from a man between 25 and 39 years old in good health. This sequence uses TRBV18 and TRBJ1-2; the D gene is not confidently resolved. The DNA reads TGTGCCAGCTCACCAAACTCCGGGCCCTATGGCTACACCTTC. Its translation is CASSPNSGPYGYTF.